Listed below are T cell receptor beta chains from one sample, sequenced in a study of T cells in Graves' hyperthyroidism and ophthalmopathy. TCRdb reanalysed the multiplex PCR reads using MiXCR and keeps one entry per CDR3 protein. The table records about 690,000 distinct CDR3 sequences, roughly a sixth of them present only once. Specimen: blood. The receptors derive from a man aged 50-60 years with Graves' hyperthyroidism. Each CDR3 is given with its conserved first and last residue. A D gene is named only where the DNA matches it firmly. Part of the rows lack a size; the others show once, few, many or a class for expanded clones.

.,TRBV4-1,TRBJ2-4,TRBD2,CASSQDRGRGNIQYF,TGCGCCAGCAGCCAAGATCGCGGGAGGGGTAACATTCAGTACTTC
many,TRBV27,TRBJ1-5,.,CASTSKGGGNQPQHF,TGTGCCAGCACCTCAAAAGGTGGGGGCAATCAGCCCCAGCATTTT
few,TRBV20-1,TRBJ2-3,.,CSASPPSSTDTQYF,TGCAGTGCTAGTCCACCGTCTAGCACAGATACGCAGTATTTT
.,TRBV28,TRBJ1-4,TRBD1,CASSQTGAKNEKLFF,TGTGCCAGCAGCCAGACAGGGGCGAAGAATGAAAAACTGTTTTTT
many,TRBV29-1,TRBJ2-1,.,CSVRGYRGTIIYNEQFF,TGCAGCGTAAGGGGATACAGGGGGACTATCATCTACAATGAGCAGTTCTTC
many,TRBV6-2/TRBV6-3,TRBJ2-2,.,CASSYPPRGEVAKTGELFF,TGTGCCAGCAGTTACCCTCCTCGCGGGGAGGTCGCAAAGACCGGGGAGCTGTTTTTT
.,TRBV20-1,TRBJ2-1,TRBD2,CSASAGGTYNEQFF,TGCAGTGCTTCTGCGGGAGGGACGTACAATGAGCAGTTCTTC
few,TRBV6-5,TRBJ1-1,.,CASSYSREVNTEAFF,TGTGCCAGCAGTTACTCGAGGGAGGTGAACACTGAAGCTTTCTTT
.,TRBV5-5,TRBJ1-1,.,CAISRGGPSNMNTEAFF,TGTGCCATCAGCCGAGGGGGACCGAGTAACATGAACACTGAAGCTTTCTTT
.,TRBV30,TRBJ2-3,.,CAWGPGDTQYF,TGTGCCTGGGGTCCGGGGGATACGCAGTATTTT
few,TRBV7-2,TRBJ2-7,TRBD1,CASSEGAWEQYF,TGTGCCAGCAGCGAGGGGGCGTGGGAGCAGTACTTC